A selection of T cell receptor beta chains follows, all from one sample in a study of T cell repertoires in cytomegalovirus infection. TCRdb independently ran MiXCR on the reads; one entry per CDR3 protein. This sample has about 360,000 distinct CDR3 sequences; around 18% occur once, and the top ten carry around 9.3%. The sequencing input was PBMCs. Receptors were obtained from a human donor in good health (CMV status not recorded). Some clones in this sample may be carry-over from other donors' samples. CDR3s include the opening cysteine and the closing phenylalanine or tryptophan. The D gene is left open where the match is weak. Clone size is shown for a subset of rows, as once, few, many or a class of expanded clone.

CDR3 protein	CDR3 DNA	V gene	J gene	D gene	clone size
CASSLAPGANYGYTF	TGTGCCAGCAGCTTAGCCCCAGGGGCGAACTATGGCTACACCTTC	TRBV7-2	TRBJ1-2	NA	many
CASSGWRHKETQYF	TGTGCCAGCAGCGGGTGGCGGCACAAAGAGACCCAGTACTTC	TRBV5-6	TRBJ2-5	NA	many
CSARGQVEAFF	TGCAGTGCCCGAGGACAGGTAGAAGCTTTCTTT	TRBV20-1	TRBJ1-1	TRBD1	NA
CASSQGVLSGNEQFF	TGCGCCAGCAGCCAAGGGGTCCTATCGGGCAATGAGCAGTTCTTC	TRBV4-3	TRBJ2-1	NA	NA
CASSQVSGEYQPQHF	TGCGCCAGCAGCCAAGTAAGTGGCGAATATCAGCCCCAGCATTTT	TRBV4-1	TRBJ1-5	NA	few
CSAAGRKNYGYTF	TGCAGTGCCGCGGGACGGAAGAACTATGGCTACACCTTC	TRBV20-1	TRBJ1-2	NA	NA
CSVEDPRGSEKLFF	TGCAGCGTTGAAGATCCTAGGGGGAGTGAAAAACTGTTTTTT	TRBV29-1	TRBJ1-4	NA	few
CASSLLRERVNEQFF	TGTGCCAGCAGCTTATTACGGGAGAGGGTCAATGAGCAGTTCTTC	TRBV7-8	TRBJ2-1	NA	many
CASSYWRESMTDTQYF	TGTGCCAGCAGTTACTGGCGGGAGTCCATGACAGATACGCAGTATTTT	TRBV6-2/TRBV6-3	TRBJ2-3	TRBD2	NA
CASSYPPTQYF	TGTGCCAGCAGCTACCCCCCAACCCAGTACTTC	TRBV7-6	TRBJ2-5	NA	many
CASSLRAGTMGTEAFF	TGTGCCAGCAGCTTACGGGCAGGTACTATGGGAACTGAAGCTTTCTTT	TRBV7-2	TRBJ1-1	NA	many
CASSTTRETQYF	TGTGCCAGCAGCACCACTCGAGAGACCCAGTACTTC	TRBV7-2	TRBJ2-5	NA	many
CASSRGDRDYNEQFF	TGCGCCAGCAGTCGGGGGGACAGGGATTATAATGAGCAGTTCTTC	TRBV5-1	TRBJ2-1	TRBD1	few
CASSFGTAAYEQYF	TGTGCCAGCAGCTTCGGGACAGCAGCCTACGAGCAGTACTTC	TRBV7-2	TRBJ2-7	TRBD1	many